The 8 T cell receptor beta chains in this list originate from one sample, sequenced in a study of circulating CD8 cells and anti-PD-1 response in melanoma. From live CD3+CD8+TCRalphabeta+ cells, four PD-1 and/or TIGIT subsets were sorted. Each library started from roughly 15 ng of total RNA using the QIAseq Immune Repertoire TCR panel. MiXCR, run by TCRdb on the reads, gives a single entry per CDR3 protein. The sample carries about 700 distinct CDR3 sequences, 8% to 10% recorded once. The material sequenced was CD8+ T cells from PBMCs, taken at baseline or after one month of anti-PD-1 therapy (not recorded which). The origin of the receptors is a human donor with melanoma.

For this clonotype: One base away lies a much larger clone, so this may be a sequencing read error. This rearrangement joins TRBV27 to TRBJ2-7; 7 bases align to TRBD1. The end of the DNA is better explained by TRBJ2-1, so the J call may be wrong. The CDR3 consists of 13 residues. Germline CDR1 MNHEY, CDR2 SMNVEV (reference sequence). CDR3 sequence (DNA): TGTGCCAGCAGAGGCAGGGGGATCCATGAGCAGTTCTTC. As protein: CASRGRGIHEQFF.

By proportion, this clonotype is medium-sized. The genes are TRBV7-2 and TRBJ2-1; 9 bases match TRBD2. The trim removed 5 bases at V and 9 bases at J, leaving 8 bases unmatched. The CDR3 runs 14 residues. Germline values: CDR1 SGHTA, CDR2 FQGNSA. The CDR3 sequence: CASSPIAGAGEQFF. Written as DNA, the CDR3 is TGTGCCAGCAGCCCGATAGCGGGGGCGGGTGAGCAGTTCTTC.

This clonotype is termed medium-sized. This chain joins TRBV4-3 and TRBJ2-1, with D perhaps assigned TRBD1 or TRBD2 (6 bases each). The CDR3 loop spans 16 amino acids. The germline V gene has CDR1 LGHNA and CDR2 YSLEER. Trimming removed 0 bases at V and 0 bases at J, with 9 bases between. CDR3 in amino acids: CASSQDGGPSYNEQFF. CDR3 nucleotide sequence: TGCGCCAGCAGCCAAGATGGGGGGCCCTCCTACAATGAGCAGTTCTTC.

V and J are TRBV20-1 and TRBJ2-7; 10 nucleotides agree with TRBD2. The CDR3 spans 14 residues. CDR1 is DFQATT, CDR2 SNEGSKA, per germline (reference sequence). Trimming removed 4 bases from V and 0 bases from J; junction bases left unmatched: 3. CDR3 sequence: CSATLAGSSYEQYF. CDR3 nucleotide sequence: TGCAGTGCTACACTAGCGGGGAGCTCCTACGAGCAGTACTTC.

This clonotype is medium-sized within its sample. The CDR3 reads CASSQTPGLSYEQYF. CDR3 DNA sequence: TGCGCCAGCAGCCAAACCCCGGGACTTTCCTACGAGCAGTACTTC. J is TRBJ2-7 and V is TRBV4-1, with a tentative D call TRBD2 (6 bases). Germline loops: CDR1 MGHRA, CDR2 YSYEKL. V was cut by 2 bases and J by 1 base, with 12 bases left in between. The CDR3 loop spans 15 amino acids.

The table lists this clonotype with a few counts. For the CDR3, the DNA is TGTGCCAGCAGCTTATTTCCGGGACAGCACCAAGAGACCCAGTACTTC. Protein: CASSLFPGQHQETQYF. The chain recombines TRBV12-3 or TRBV12-4 with TRBJ2-5, with TRBD1 matching over 7 bases. The CDR3 spans 16 residues. V dropped 6 bases and J dropped 0; count of bases not matched to a gene: 10.

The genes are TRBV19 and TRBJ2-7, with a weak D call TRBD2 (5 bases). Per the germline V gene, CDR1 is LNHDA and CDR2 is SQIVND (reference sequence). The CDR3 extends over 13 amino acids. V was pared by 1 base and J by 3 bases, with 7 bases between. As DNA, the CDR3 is TGTGCCAGTAGTATAGGAGGACTCTACGAGCAGTACTTC. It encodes CASSIGGLYEQYF. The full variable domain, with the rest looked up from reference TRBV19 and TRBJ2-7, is DGGITQSPKYLFRKEGQNVTLSCEQNLNHDAMYWYRQDPGQGLRLIYYSQIVNDFQKGDIAEGYSVSREKKESFPLTVTSAQKNPTAFYLCASSIGGLYEQYFGPGTRLTVT.

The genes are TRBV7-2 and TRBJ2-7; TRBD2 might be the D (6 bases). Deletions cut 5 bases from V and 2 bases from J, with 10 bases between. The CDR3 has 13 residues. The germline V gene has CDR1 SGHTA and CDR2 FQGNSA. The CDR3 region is CASSLTRTYEQYF. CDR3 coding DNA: TGTGCCAGCAGCCTGACTAGGACCTACGAGCAGTACTTC.